Below, 12 T cell receptor beta chains from the same sample are listed, as sequenced in a study of control samples from healthy donors and cancer patients. Sequenced by immunoSEQ multiplex PCR; TCRdb stores in-frame clones only, minus some. The table records 40,000 or so clones, around four fifths of them present only once. The sequenced sample consisted of PBMCs. These receptors were taken from a woman in her sixties or seventies with lung cancer.

This clone was counted once. V is TRBV10-3 and J is TRBJ1-5, with D unresolved. CDR1 ENHRY and CDR2 SYGVKD come from the germline V gene. V gave up 3 bases and J gave up 0 bases, with 9 bases separating them. The CDR3 loop spans 15 amino acids. The CDR3 loop reads CAISEEGYSNQPQHF. The CDR3 DNA reads as TGTGCCATCAGTGAAGAGGGCTATAGCAATCAGCCCCAGCATTTT.

J is TRBJ2-7 and V is TRBV13, with 10 bases lining up with TRBD2. The trim removed 0 bases at V and 6 bases at J, leaving 8 bases unmatched. The CDR3 is made up of 16 amino acids. Germline CDR1 is PRHDT and CDR2 is FYEKMQ (reference sequence). Written as DNA, the CDR3 is TGTGCCAGCAGCTTAGGCCGCAGAGCGGGAGGGGGCGAGCAGTACTTC. Translation gives CASSLGRRAGGGEQYF.

This clone was found once. The rearrangement uses TRBV4-1 and TRBJ1-1, with TRBD1 matching 7 bases. V lost 4 bases to trimming and J lost 4 bases; unmatched junction nucleotides: 3. This CDR3 spans 13 amino acids. CDR1 MGHRA and CDR2 YSYEKL come from the germline V gene. CDR3 sequence: CASSLQGGTEAFF. DNA of the CDR3: TGCGCCAGCAGCCTTCAGGGGGGCACTGAAGCTTTCTTT.

J is TRBJ1-3 and V is TRBV5-8, with a tentative D call TRBD1 (5 bases). Germline-derived CDR1 and CDR2 are SGHTS and YDEGEE. The length of the CDR3 is 14 residues. V was clipped by 4 bases and J by 0 bases, with 8 bases between them. In nucleotides, the CDR3 is TGTGCCAGCAGCAAGACAGACTCTGGAAACACCATATATTTT. As protein: CASSKTDSGNTIYF.

V usage is TRBV3-1 (or the pseudogene TRBV3-2) and J usage is TRBJ1-2; unclear D gene. CDR1 and CDR2 from the germline V gene are LGHDT and YNNKEL (reference sequence). The CDR3 is made up of 13 amino acids. Trimming cost V 4 bases and J 4 bases, with 10 bases left between them. CDR3 sequence reads: CASSLPATYGYTF. The CDR3 region has the DNA TGTGCCAGCAGCCTACCAGCGACCTATGGCTACACCTTC.

This rearrangement joins TRBV7-3 to TRBJ2-7; D gene uncertain. CDR1 is SGHTA, CDR2 FQGTGA, per germline. V was trimmed by 4 bases and J by 0 bases, leaving 13 bases between them. The CDR3 loop spans 15 amino acids. This chain's CDR3 is CASSYQPGSSYEQYF. In DNA form, the CDR3 reads TGTGCCAGCAGCTACCAGCCAGGAAGCTCCTACGAGCAGTACTTC.

The chain uses TRBV9 and TRBJ2-5; no clear D gene. This CDR3 has 14 residues. The germline CDR1 and CDR2 sequences are SGDLS and YYNGEE. The germline V and J ends were trimmed by 2 bases and 3 bases, with 11 bases remaining between them. The CDR3: CASSVGPAEETQYF. The CDR3 coding sequence is TGTGCCAGCAGCGTTGGACCCGCGGAAGAGACCCAGTACTTC.

V and J are TRBV19 and TRBJ1-3, with no clear D. V was trimmed by 5 bases and J by 0 bases, leaving 11 bases between them. CDR3 length: 15 residues. Germline V lookup: CDR1 LNHDA, CDR2 SQIVND (reference sequence). CDR3 bases: TGTGCCAGTAGTGCACAAGTCCTCTCTGGAAACACCATATATTTT. Amino acid sequence: CASSAQVLSGNTIYF.

This chain links TRBV4-1 with TRBJ2-7, with no clear D. Germline-derived CDR1 and CDR2 are MGHRA and YSYEKL. Trimming cost V 3 bases and J 2 bases, with 11 bases left between them. The CDR3 contains 14 residues. The CDR3 sequence is CASSHVTETYEQYF. As DNA, the CDR3 is TGCGCCAGCAGCCATGTTACAGAAACCTACGAGCAGTACTTC.

The V call is TRBV5-4, the J call TRBJ2-3; D gene ambiguous. CDR3 length: 13 amino acids. The germline V gene encodes CDR1 SGHNT and CDR2 YYREEE (reference sequence). V lost 6 bases and J lost 2, with 10 bases in between. This CDR3 reads CASTRGTTDTQYF. CDR3 nucleotides: TGTGCCAGCACTCGCGGAACCACAGATACGCAGTATTTT.

This chain joins TRBV6-5 and TRBJ2-2; no reliable D call. In germline, CDR1 is MNHEY, CDR2 SVGAGI. The V end lost 10 bases, the J end lost 8 bases, and 8 bases lay between the germline ends. This CDR3 spans 10 amino acids. The CDR3, as DNA: TGTGCCACCCTCCTTGGGGAGCTGTTTTTT. It yields the protein CATLLGELFF.

The chain combines TRBV4-1 with TRBJ1-4; no clear D gene. V lost 1 base to trimming and J lost 4 bases, with 13 bases between them. Per the germline V gene, CDR1 is MGHRA and CDR2 is YSYEKL. This CDR3 region has 16 residues. The CDR3 DNA follows: TGCGCCAGCAGCCAAGCCCCGAACGGCATTAATGAAAAACTGTTTTTT. Protein sequence: CASSQAPNGINEKLFF.